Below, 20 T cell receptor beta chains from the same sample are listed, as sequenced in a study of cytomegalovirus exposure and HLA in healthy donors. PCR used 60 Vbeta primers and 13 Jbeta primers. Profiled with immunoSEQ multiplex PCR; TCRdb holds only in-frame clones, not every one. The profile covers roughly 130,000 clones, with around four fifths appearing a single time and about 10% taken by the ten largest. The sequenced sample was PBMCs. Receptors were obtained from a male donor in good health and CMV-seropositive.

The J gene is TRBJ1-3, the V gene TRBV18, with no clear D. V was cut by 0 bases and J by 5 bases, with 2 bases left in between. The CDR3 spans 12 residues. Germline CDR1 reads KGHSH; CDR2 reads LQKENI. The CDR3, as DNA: TGTGCCAGCTCACCACCTAGAAACACCATATATTTT. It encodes CASSPPRNTIYF.

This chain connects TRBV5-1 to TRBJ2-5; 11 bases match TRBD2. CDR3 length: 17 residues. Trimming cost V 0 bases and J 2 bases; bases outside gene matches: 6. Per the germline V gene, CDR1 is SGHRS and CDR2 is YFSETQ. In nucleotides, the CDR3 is TGCGCCAGCAGCTTGGAGCGCCGACTAGCGGGGCAAGAGACCCAGTACTTC. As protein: CASSLERRLAGQETQYF.

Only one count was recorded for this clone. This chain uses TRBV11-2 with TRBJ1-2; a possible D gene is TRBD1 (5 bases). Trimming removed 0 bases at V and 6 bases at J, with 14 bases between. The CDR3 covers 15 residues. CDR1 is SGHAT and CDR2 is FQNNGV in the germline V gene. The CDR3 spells CASSLEGRDYHGYTF. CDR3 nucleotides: TGTGCCAGCAGCTTAGAGGGCAGGGATTATCATGGCTACACCTTC. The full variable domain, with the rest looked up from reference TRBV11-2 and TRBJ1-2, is EAGVAQSPRYKIIEKRQSVAFWCNPISGHATLYWYQQILGQGPKLLIQFQNNGVVDDSQLPKDRFSAERLKGVDSTLKIQPAKLEDSAVYLCASSLEGRDYHGYTFGSGTRLTVV.

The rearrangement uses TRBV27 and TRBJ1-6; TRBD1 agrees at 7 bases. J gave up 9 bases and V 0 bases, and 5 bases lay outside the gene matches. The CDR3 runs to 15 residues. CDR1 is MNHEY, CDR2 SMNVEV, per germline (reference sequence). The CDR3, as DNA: TGTGCCAGCAGTTTATCCGACAGGGCTCTTTCACCCCTCCACTTT. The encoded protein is CASSLSDRALSPLHF.

The CDR3 region is CASSDGGRQSYEQYF. As DNA, the CDR3 is TGTGCCAGCAGTGACGGGGGGAGGCAGTCCTACGAGCAGTACTTC. The chain links TRBV2 to TRBJ2-7; the match to TRBD2 covers 7 bases. Germline V CDR1 and CDR2: SNHLY, FYNNEI. The CDR3 has 15 amino acids. After removal of 3 bases from V and 1 base from J, the junction contained 6 bases not matched to a gene.

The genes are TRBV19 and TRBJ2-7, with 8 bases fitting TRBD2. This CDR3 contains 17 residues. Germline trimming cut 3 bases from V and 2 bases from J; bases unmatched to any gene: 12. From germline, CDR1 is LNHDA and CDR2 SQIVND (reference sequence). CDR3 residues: CASSIPGGLAGTYEQYF. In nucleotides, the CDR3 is TGTGCCAGTAGTATCCCGGGAGGGCTTGCGGGGACCTACGAGCAGTACTTC.

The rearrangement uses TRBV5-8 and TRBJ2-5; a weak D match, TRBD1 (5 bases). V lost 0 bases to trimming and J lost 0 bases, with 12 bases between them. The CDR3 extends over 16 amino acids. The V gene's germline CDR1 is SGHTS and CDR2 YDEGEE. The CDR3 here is CASSLGRQGHQETQYF. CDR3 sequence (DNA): TGTGCCAGCAGCTTGGGACGTCAGGGTCACCAAGAGACCCAGTACTTC.

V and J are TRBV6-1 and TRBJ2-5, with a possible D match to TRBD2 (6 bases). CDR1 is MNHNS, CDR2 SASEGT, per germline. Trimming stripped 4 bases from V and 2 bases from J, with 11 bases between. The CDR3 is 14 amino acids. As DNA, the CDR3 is TGTGCCAGCAGTGGGGGGGTATTACAAGAGACCCAGTACTTC. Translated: CASSGGVLQETQYF.

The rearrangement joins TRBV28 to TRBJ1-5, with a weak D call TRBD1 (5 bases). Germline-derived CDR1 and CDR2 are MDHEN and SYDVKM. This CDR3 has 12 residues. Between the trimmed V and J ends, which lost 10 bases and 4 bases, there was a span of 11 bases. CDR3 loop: CATREGNQPQHF. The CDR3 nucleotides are TGTGCCACCCGGGAGGGGAATCAGCCCCAGCATTTT.

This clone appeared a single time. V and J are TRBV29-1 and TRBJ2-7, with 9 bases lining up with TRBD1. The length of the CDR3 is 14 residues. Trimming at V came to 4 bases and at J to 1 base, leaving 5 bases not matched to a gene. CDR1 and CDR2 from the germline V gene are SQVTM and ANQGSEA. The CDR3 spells CSVGRTGASYEQYF. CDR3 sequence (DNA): TGCAGCGTTGGGAGGACAGGGGCATCCTACGAGCAGTACTTC.

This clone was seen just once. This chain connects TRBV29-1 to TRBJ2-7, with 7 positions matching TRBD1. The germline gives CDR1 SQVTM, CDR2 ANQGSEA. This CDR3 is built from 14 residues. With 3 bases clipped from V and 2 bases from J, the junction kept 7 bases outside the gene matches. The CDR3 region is CSVDIQGVAYEQYF. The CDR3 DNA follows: TGCAGCGTTGATATTCAGGGGGTGGCCTACGAGCAGTACTTC.

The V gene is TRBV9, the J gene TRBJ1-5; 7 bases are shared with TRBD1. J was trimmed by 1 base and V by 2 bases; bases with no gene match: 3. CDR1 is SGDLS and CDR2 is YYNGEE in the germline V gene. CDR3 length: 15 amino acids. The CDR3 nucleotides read TGTGCCAGCAGCGTCGAGGGGGCGAGCAATCAGCCCCAGCATTTT. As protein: CASSVEGASNQPQHF.

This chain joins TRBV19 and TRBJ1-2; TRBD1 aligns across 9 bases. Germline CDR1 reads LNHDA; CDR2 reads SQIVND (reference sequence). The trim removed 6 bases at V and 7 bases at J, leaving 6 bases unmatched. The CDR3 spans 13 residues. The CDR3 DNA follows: TGTGCCAGTAGCCGGGACAGGGAGTCTGGCTACACCTTC. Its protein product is CASSRDRESGYTF.

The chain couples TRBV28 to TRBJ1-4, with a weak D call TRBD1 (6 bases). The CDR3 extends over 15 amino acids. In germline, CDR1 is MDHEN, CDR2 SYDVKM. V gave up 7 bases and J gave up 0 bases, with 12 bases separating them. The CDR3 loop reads CASMSSGATNEKLFF. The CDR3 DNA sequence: TGTGCCAGCATGTCCTCAGGGGCAACTAATGAAAAACTGTTTTTT.

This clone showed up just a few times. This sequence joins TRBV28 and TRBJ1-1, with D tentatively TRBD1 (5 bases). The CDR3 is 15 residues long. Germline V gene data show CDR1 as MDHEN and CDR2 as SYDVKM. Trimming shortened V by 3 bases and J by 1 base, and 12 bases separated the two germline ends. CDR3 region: CASSLGSRENTEAFF. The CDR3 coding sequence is TGTGCCAGCAGTTTGGGATCCAGGGAGAACACTGAAGCTTTCTTT.

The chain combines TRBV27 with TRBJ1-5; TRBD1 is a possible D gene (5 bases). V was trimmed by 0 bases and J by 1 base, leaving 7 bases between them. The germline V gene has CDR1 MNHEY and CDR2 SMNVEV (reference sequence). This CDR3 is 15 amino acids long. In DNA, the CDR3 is TGTGCCAGCAGTTTATCGAAGGGGAGCAATCAGCCCCAGCATTTT. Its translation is CASSLSKGSNQPQHF.

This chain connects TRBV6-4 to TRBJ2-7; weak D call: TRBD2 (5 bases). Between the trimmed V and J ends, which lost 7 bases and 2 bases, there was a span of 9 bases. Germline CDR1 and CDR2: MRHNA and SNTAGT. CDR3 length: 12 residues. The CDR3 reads CASKEVAYEQYF. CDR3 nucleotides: TGTGCCAGCAAGGAGGTGGCCTACGAGCAGTACTTC.

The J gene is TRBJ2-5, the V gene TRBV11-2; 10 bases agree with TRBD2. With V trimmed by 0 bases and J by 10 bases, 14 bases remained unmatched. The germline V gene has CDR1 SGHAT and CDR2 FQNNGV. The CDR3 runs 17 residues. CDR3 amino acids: CASSLELQREGRFCQYF. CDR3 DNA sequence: TGTGCCAGCAGCTTAGAGCTACAGCGGGAGGGCCGGTTTTGCCAGTACTTC.

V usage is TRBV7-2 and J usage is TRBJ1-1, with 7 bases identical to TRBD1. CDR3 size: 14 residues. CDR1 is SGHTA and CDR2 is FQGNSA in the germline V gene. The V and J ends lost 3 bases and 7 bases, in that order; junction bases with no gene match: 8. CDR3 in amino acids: CASSLQGGTDEAFF. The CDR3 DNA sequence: TGTGCCAGCAGCTTGCAAGGGGGGACAGATGAAGCTTTCTTT.

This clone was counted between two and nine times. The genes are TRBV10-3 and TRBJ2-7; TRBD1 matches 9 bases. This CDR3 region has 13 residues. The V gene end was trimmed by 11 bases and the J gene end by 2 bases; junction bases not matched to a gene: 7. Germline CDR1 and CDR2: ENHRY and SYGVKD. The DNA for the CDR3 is TGTGCCTCCGGGGGGACAGGGACCTACGAGCAGTACTTC. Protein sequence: CASGGTGTYEQYF.